Listed below are T cell receptor beta chains from one sample, sequenced in a study of T cell repertoires and HLA-DP antigens. Produced via immunoSEQ multiplex PCR; TCRdb's table is partial and in-frame only. The table shows more than 90,000 clones, with about 92% occurring only once. No antigens are known for them. The sample consisted of CD4+ T cells from PBMCs. The receptors here all came from a woman aged 18-29 years in good health and CMV-seronegative. Both conserved end residues are part of each CDR3. D genes are given only for firm matches. Where a row states a size, it is once, few, many or the class of an expanded clone; other rows omit it.

v_call	j_call	d_call	clone_size	cdr3_nt	cdr3_aa
TRBV5-6	TRBJ1-6	TRBD1	.	TGTGCCAGCAGCTTACTAGGGGACAGGGGATATTCACCCCTCCACTTT	CASSLLGDRGYSPLHF
TRBV18	TRBJ2-3	TRBD2	.	TGTGCCAGCTCACCCGGACTAGCGGGGGACGCAGATACGCAGTATTTT	CASSPGLAGDADTQYF
TRBV10-3	TRBJ1-2	TRBD1	.	TGTGCCATCAGCCCCGTGGGGACAGGGGCTGGCTACACCTTC	CAISPVGTGAGYTF
TRBV9	TRBJ1-6	.	.	TGTGCCAGCAGCGTAGGTCTTCCCCAATGGGGCTCACCCCTCCACTTT	CASSVGLPQWGSPLHF
TRBV28	TRBJ1-4	.	.	TGTGCCAGCTACCAAAGGGGGGAGGAAAAACTGTTTTTT	CASYQRGEEKLFF
TRBV5-1	TRBJ1-2	.	.	TGCGCCAGCAACTTCCGTAGGCAGGGGCGTCGTGGCTACACCTTC	CASNFRRQGRRGYTF
TRBV20-1	TRBJ2-7	.	.	TGCAGTGCTAGGGGCAGCTACGAGCAGTACTTC	CSARGSYEQYF
TRBV28	TRBJ1-2	.	once	TGTGCCAGCAGTTCCTCTAGATATGGCTACACCTTC	CASSSSRYGYTF
TRBV9	TRBJ1-4	TRBD1	.	TGTGCCAGCAGCTTACGACAGGGGCCCCTCGAAAAACTGTTTTTT	CASSLRQGPLEKLFF
TRBV28	TRBJ2-7	TRBD2	.	TGTGCCAGCAGGGGCCTGGGACTAGTGATTAAGCAGTACTTC	CASRGLGLVIKQYF
TRBV28	TRBJ1-1	.	.	TGTGCCAGCAGTCCTCCAGGGAACTTTGAAGCTTTCTTT	CASSPPGNFEAFF
TRBV14	TRBJ1-2	TRBD1	.	TGTGCCAGCAGCCAATTGGACAGGGTTCTCTATGGCTACACCTTC	CASSQLDRVLYGYTF
TRBV7-9	TRBJ1-1	TRBD1	.	TGTGCCAGCAGCGCTAGACAGGGCCGCACTGAAGCTTTCTTT	CASSARQGRTEAFF
TRBV28	TRBJ2-3	TRBD2	.	TGTGCCAGCAGTTTGGCGGGGGGGCTGGCAGATACGCAGTATTTT	CASSLAGGLADTQYF
TRBV18	TRBJ1-3	TRBD1	.	TGTGCCAGCTCACCACTGGGACAGGGAAACTCTGGAAACACCATATATTTT	CASSPLGQGNSGNTIYF
TRBV19	TRBJ2-2	.	.	TGTGCCAGTAGTCCCCCGGGGCGGGGGAACACCGGGGAGCTGTTTTTT	CASSPPGRGNTGELFF
TRBV6-5	TRBJ1-1	.	.	TGTGCCAGCAGTTACTCGGGGCAGGGAAGAACTGAAGCTTTCTTT	CASSYSGQGRTEAFF
TRBV27	TRBJ2-7	TRBD1	.	TGTGCCAGCAGTCCATGCCGGGACAGGGGCCACGAGCAGTACTTC	CASSPCRDRGHEQYF
TRBV7-6	TRBJ1-4	TRBD1	.	TGTGCCAGCAGCCAAGGAGGGACAGGGGACGAAAAACTGTTTTTT	CASSQGGTGDEKLFF
TRBV11-3	TRBJ2-6	.	.	TGTGCCAGCAGCTTAGGGAGGGCTGGGGCCAACGTCCTGACTTTC	CASSLGRAGANVLTF
TRBV30	TRBJ2-1	TRBD1	.	TGTGCCTGGATACAGGGGGCCTACAATGAGCAGTTCTTC	CAWIQGAYNEQFF
TRBV7-8	TRBJ2-3	TRBD2	once	TGTGCCAGCAGCTTAGTAGGGAGCGGGAGCACGAATACGCAGTATTTT	CASSLVGSGSTNTQYF
TRBV27	TRBJ2-3	.	.	TGTGCCAGCAGTTTATCTGGGATTAGCACAGATACGCAGTATTTT	CASSLSGISTDTQYF
TRBV6-6	TRBJ2-3	.	.	TGTGCCAGCAGTGGAGAGAGCACAGATACGCAGTATTTT	CASSGESTDTQYF
TRBV25-1	TRBJ1-4	.	once	TGTGCCAGCAGTGAATTTGCCCCGCGTTCTAATGAAAAACTGTTTTTT	CASSEFAPRSNEKLFF
TRBV7-9	TRBJ1-1	.	once	TGTGCCAGCAGCCCCCGGGACCAGAACACTGAAGCTTTCTTT	CASSPRDQNTEAFF
TRBV27	TRBJ1-2	TRBD1	.	TGTGCCAGCAGTTTCAGACAGGGGCATGGCTACACCTTC	CASSFRQGHGYTF
TRBV7-2	TRBJ1-6	.	once	TGTGCCAGCAGCTTATTAGTCAGAACTAATTCACCCCTCCACTTT	CASSLLVRTNSPLHF
TRBV9	TRBJ2-5	.	few	TGTGCCAGCAGCGTAGACTACCTCCAAGAGACCCAGTACTTC	CASSVDYLQETQYF
TRBV7-3	TRBJ2-2	.	.	TGTGCCAGCAGCTTACAGCCGAACACCGGGGAGCTGTTTTTT	CASSLQPNTGELFF
TRBV19	TRBJ1-3	.	.	TGTGCCAGTACGACCGGGGTATCTGGAAACACCATATATTTT	CASTTGVSGNTIYF
TRBV2	TRBJ1-1	TRBD1	.	TGTGCCAGCACGGTAGAAATGACAGGGGCCACTGAAGCTTTCTTT	CASTVEMTGATEAFF
TRBV4-3	TRBJ1-1	TRBD1	.	TGCGCCAGCAGCCCTACCCCGGGACAGGGAGGCGGAACTGAAGCTTTCTTT	CASSPTPGQGGGTEAFF
TRBV6-1	TRBJ2-5	.	.	TGTGCCATCGTTGGGGGAGTGGGGGAGACCCAGTACTTC	CAIVGGVGETQYF
TRBV7-6	TRBJ2-1	.	.	TGTGCCAGCAGCGCGTTTGGGCCCCCCGGTGGTCATGAGCAGTTCTTC	CASSAFGPPGGHEQFF
TRBV16	TRBJ1-1	.	.	TGTGCCAGCAGCCAACAACCGGACACTGAAGCTTTCTTT	CASSQQPDTEAFF
TRBV30	TRBJ1-1	.	.	TGTGCCTGGAGTTATGCATTGAACACTGAAGCTTTCTTT	CAWSYALNTEAFF
TRBV18	TRBJ1-1	.	once	TGTGCCAGCTCACCTCGTCTGGACACTGAAGCTTTCTTT	CASSPRLDTEAFF
TRBV30	TRBJ2-7	TRBD1	.	TGTGCCTGCCGGACAGGGACGTGGGGAAAGGAGTACTTC	CACRTGTWGKEYF
TRBV5-1	TRBJ1-1	.	.	TGCGCCAGCATCGAGGGGGGTCCGAACACTGAAGCTTTCTTT	CASIEGGPNTEAFF